This T cell receptor beta chain was captured in a study of T cell changes during pregnancy in multiple sclerosis. Trimming cost V 1 base and J 0 bases, with 7 bases left between them. The CDR3 length is 15 residues. From germline, CDR1 is SGHDN and CDR2 FVKESK. Repertoires were generated with immunoSEQ multiplex PCR, while TCRdb's copy carries only in-frame clones and drops some. The data hold about 99,000 clones, with approximately 93% observed a single time. The receptor comes from a female donor with multiple sclerosis, enrolled in a pregnancy study. Source: peripheral blood, taken after pregnancy. This chain links TRBV14 with TRBJ1-3; no clear D gene. CDR3 DNA: TGTGCCAGCAGCCAAGTATGGCCCTCTGGAAACACCATATATTTT. The encoded protein is CASSQVWPSGNTIYF.